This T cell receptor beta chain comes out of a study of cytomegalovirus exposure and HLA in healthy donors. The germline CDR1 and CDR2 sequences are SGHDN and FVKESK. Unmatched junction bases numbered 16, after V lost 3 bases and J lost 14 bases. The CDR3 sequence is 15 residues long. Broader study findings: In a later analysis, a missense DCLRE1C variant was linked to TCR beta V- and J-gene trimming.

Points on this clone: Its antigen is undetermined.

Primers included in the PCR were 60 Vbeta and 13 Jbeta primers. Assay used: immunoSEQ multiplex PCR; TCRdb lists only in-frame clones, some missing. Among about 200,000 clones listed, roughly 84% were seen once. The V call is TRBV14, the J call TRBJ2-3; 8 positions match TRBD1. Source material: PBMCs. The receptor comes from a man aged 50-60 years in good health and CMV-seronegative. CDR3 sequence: CASSHTGTGRSYRYF. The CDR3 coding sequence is TGTGCCAGCAGCCACACCGGGACAGGTCGCTCCTATCGGTATTTT.